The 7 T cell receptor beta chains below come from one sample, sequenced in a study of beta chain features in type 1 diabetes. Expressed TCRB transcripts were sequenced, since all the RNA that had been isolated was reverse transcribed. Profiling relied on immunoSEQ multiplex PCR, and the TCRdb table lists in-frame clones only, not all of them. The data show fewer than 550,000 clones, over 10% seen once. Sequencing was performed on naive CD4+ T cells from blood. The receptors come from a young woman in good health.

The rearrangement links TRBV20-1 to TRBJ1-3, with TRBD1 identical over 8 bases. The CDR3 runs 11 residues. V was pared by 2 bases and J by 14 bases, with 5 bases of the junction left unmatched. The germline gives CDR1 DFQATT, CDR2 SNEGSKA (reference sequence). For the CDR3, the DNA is TGCAGTGCTAGACAGGGGGCTGGGCTATATTTT. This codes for CSARQGAGLYF.

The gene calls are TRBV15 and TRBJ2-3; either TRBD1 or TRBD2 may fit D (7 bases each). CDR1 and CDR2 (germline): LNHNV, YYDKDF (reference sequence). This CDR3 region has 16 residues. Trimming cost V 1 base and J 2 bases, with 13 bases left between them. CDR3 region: CATSRGGRGHTDTQYF. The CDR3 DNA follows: TGTGCCACCAGCAGAGGGGGGAGGGGGCACACAGATACGCAGTATTTT.

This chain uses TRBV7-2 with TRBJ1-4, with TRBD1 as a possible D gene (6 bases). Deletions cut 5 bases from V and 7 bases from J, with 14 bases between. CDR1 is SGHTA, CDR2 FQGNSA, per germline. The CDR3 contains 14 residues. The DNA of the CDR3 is TGTGCCAGCAGCCTCGGACAGCTCCCTGAAAAACTGTTTTTT. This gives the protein CASSLGQLPEKLFF.

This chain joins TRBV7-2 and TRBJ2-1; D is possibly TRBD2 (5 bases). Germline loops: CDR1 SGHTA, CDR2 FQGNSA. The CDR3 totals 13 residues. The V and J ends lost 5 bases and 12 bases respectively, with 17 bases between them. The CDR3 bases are TGTGCCAGCAGCCAAATAGGGAGACGTGGGCAGTTCTTC. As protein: CASSQIGRRGQFF.

The CDR3 sequence is CASSLTGRSYEQYV. CDR3 nucleotides: TGTGCCAGCAGTTTAACCGGCAGGTCCTACGAGCAGTACGTC. The V gene is TRBV28, the J gene TRBJ2-7; no reliable D call. This CDR3 spans 14 amino acids. V was pared by 2 bases and J by 1 base, with 9 bases between. The germline V gene has CDR1 MDHEN and CDR2 SYDVKM.

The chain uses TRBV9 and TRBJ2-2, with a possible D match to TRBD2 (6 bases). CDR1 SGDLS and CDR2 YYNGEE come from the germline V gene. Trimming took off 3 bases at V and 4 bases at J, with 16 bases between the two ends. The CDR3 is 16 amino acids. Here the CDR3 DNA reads TGTGCCAGCAGCGGAGTAAGTTTGGGAGGCACCGGGGAGCTGTTTTTT. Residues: CASSGVSLGGTGELFF.

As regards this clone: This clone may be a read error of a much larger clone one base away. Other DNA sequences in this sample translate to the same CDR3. The CDR3 protein is CASSPATDTQYF. The CDR3 bases are TGTGCCAGCAGCCCGGCCACAGATACGCAGTATTTT. The chain has TRBV7-2 and TRBJ2-3; D not resolved. Germline-derived CDR1 and CDR2 are SGHTA and FQGNSA. Trimming removed 5 bases at V and 2 bases at J, with 5 bases between. The CDR3 loop spans 12 amino acids. The full variable domain, its missing parts supplied by reference TRBV7-2 and TRBJ2-3, is GAGVSQSPSNKVTEKGKDVELRCDPISGHTALYWYRQSLGQGLEFLIYFQGNSAPDKSGLPSDRFSAERTGGSVSTLTIQRTQQEDSAVYLCASSPATDTQYFGPGTRLTVL.